These 14 T cell receptor beta chains originate from one sample sequenced in a study of blood T cell repertoires in COVID-19. Method: immunoSEQ multiplex PCR; TCRdb's copy keeps in-frame clones and lacks some. The data show roughly 230,000 clones, around 83% seen once. Sequenced: peripheral blood. These TCRs come from a woman aged 50 to 60 with acute or convalescent COVID-19.

This clone was seen just once. The V gene is TRBV9, the J gene TRBJ1-1, with D possibly being TRBD1 (6 bases). V was clipped by 0 bases and J by 3 bases, with 15 bases between them. CDR1 and CDR2 from the germline V gene are SGDLS and YYNGEE. The CDR3 runs 16 residues. The CDR3 DNA sequence: TGTGCCAGCAGCGTAGTCGCCGAGGCAGGGGACACTGAAGCTTTCTTT. This encodes CASSVVAEAGDTEAFF.

This chain connects TRBV4-3 to TRBJ2-3; tentative D call: TRBD1 (6 bases). In germline, CDR1 is LGHNA, CDR2 YSLEER. The CDR3 sequence is 17 residues long. V was pared by 0 bases and J by 5 bases, with 18 bases between. The DNA of the CDR3 is TGCGCCAGCAGCCAAGATGTGAGGGACACTCGGGGAGATACGCAGTATTTT. Translated: CASSQDVRDTRGDTQYF.

The genes are TRBV6-5 and TRBJ2-5; 10 bases line up with TRBD2. From germline, CDR1 is MNHEY and CDR2 SVGAGI. The CDR3 runs 14 residues. J gave up 6 bases and V 5 bases, and 6 bases lay outside the gene matches. The CDR3 DNA sequence: TGTGCCAGCAGTCCTAGCGGGAGCGAAAAGACCCAGTACTTC. This sequence encodes CASSPSGSEKTQYF.

The chain carries TRBV10-2 and TRBJ1-5; D perhaps matches TRBD1 (5 bases). V lost 8 bases and J 5 bases, leaving 10 bases between the germline ends. There are 12 residues in the CDR3. CDR1 and CDR2 from the germline V gene are WSHSY and SAAADI. CDR3 loop: CASGTGDQPQHF. The CDR3 nucleotides read TGCGCCAGCGGGACTGGGGATCAGCCCCAGCATTTT.

Notes on this clone: Other nucleotide sequences from this sample produce the same CDR3. This rearrangement joins TRBV27 to TRBJ1-1, with 9 bases that match TRBD1. CDR1 and CDR2 from the germline V gene are MNHEY and SMNVEV (reference sequence). The length of the CDR3 is 14 residues. Trimming took 3 bases from V and 2 from J; bases not matched to a gene: 1. CDR3 protein: CASSLDRGNTEAFF. The CDR3 DNA reads as TGTGCCAGCAGTTTGGACAGGGGCAACACTGAAGCTTTCTTT.

The chain recombines TRBV5-4 with TRBJ1-5; 10 nucleotides match TRBD1. The CDR3 runs 14 residues. The V and J ends lost 5 bases and 5 bases, in that order; junction bases with no gene match: 4. Germline lookup yields CDR1 SGHNT and CDR2 YYREEE (reference sequence). CDR3 sequence (DNA): TGTGCCAGCAGTGTGACAGGGGGCGATCAGCCCCAGCATTTT. It yields the protein CASSVTGGDQPQHF.

This clone showed up just once. V usage is TRBV12-3 or TRBV12-4 and J usage is TRBJ1-4; D not resolved. V was clipped by 3 bases and J by 6 bases, with 5 bases between them. CDR3 length: 12 residues. In DNA form, the CDR3 reads TGTGCCAGCAGTTTTCAGGATGAAAAACTGTTTTTT. Its protein product is CASSFQDEKLFF.

The J gene is TRBJ1-2, the V gene TRBV30, with unresolved D. Germline-derived CDR1 and CDR2 are GTSNPN and SVGIG (reference sequence). V was cut by 2 bases and J by 7 bases, with 11 bases left in between. This CDR3 spans 12 amino acids. The chain's CDR3 is CAWSNPGGGYTF. Here the CDR3 DNA reads TGTGCCTGGAGTAACCCGGGAGGTGGCTACACCTTC.

The V call is TRBV10-3, the J call TRBJ1-2; 8 nucleotides agree with TRBD1. The J segment lost 4 bases and the V segment lost 4 bases, leaving 8 bases of the junction unmatched. The V gene's germline CDR1 is ENHRY and CDR2 SYGVKD. This CDR3 is built from 15 residues. The CDR3 nucleotides are TGTGCCATCAGTGTTAGGACAGGGACGGTCTATGGCTACACCTTC. Translated: CAISVRTGTVYGYTF.

The rearrangement joins TRBV19 to TRBJ1-1; D unresolved. V shed 3 bases and J shed 1 base, with 15 bases lying between them. CDR1 and CDR2 from the germline V gene are LNHDA and SQIVND (reference sequence). The CDR3 has 16 residues. The CDR3 coding sequence is TGTGCCAGTAGTATCCCCCGGGGTCAGGCGAACACTGAAGCTTTCTTT. This encodes CASSIPRGQANTEAFF. Full variable domain (remainder filled in from reference TRBV19 and TRBJ1-1): DGGITQSPKYLFRKEGQNVTLSCEQNLNHDAMYWYRQDPGQGLRLIYYSQIVNDFQKGDIAEGYSVSREKKESFPLTVTSAQKNPTAFYLCASSIPRGQANTEAFFGQGTRLTVV.

The gene calls are TRBV3-1 (or the pseudogene TRBV3-2) and TRBJ1-3; 7 bases fit TRBD1. Germline V gives CDR1 LGHDT, CDR2 YNNKEL (reference sequence). This CDR3 is 15 amino acids long. V shed 7 bases, J shed 0 bases, and the junction held 6 bases outside the gene matches. CDR3 protein: CASTPDRVSGNTIYF. CDR3 bases: TGTGCCAGCACCCCAGACAGGGTCTCTGGAAACACCATATATTTT.

The CDR3 reads CASSLVGRGEQYF. CDR3 nucleotide sequence: TGCGCCAGCAGCTTGGTAGGGCGAGGGGAGCAGTACTTC. The J gene is TRBJ2-7, the V gene TRBV5-1; D is possibly TRBD2 (5 bases). Germline-derived CDR1 and CDR2 are SGHRS and YFSETQ. V was trimmed by 0 bases and J by 7 bases, leaving 11 bases between them. The CDR3 has 13 amino acids.

The V and J genes are TRBV25-1 and TRBJ2-7; maybe TRBD1 (6 bases). The V and J ends lost 7 bases and 2 bases respectively, with 15 bases between them. Germline V lookup: CDR1 MGHDK, CDR2 SYGVNS. This CDR3 contains 14 residues. CDR3 DNA: TGTGCCAGCACGGATGGGGGCAGTACCTACGAGCAGTACTTC. Its protein is CASTDGGSTYEQYF.

This clone was detected a few times. The chain employs TRBV6-5 and TRBJ2-1, with TRBD1 as a possible D gene (6 bases). Germline V lookup: CDR1 MNHEY, CDR2 SVGAGI. This CDR3 contains 13 residues. V lost 6 bases, J lost 10 bases, and 16 bases lay in between. In DNA, the CDR3 is TGTGCCAGCAGAAGGCCAGGGGTTCGGGAGCAGTTCTTC. It specifies CASRRPGVREQFF.